The present T cell receptor (beta chain) was sequenced within a study of blood T cell repertoires in COVID-19. Study-level information: The samples span acute and convalescent COVID-19 from the United States, Italy and Spain. From T cells, B-cell-depleted T cells, or PBMCs came the material, which was cDNA or gDNA.

Per the study methods: From reference gene primer amplification, estimates of nucleated cell counts were derived. Measured with immunoSEQ multiplex PCR; TCRdb has only the in-frame clones, and not every one. The V and J calls and the clone size are those of that table, but D and trimming were determined from the DNA. The sample carries a few hundred thousand clones, about 91% recorded once. This CDR3 has 12 amino acids. Germline V CDR1 and CDR2: SNHLY, FYNNEI. With 7 bases removed from V and 6 bases from J, the gap between germline ends came to 10 bases. Patients in Seattle were enrolled during active infection, then followed longitudinally.

This sequence joins TRBV2 and TRBJ2-1; maybe TRBD1 (5 bases). The receptor's source is a woman aged 45-65 years with COVID-19, enrolled during active disease. The sample taken for sequencing was peripheral blood. The CDR3 loop reads CASILGPNEQFF. CDR3 nucleotides: TGTGCCAGCATTCTGGGGCCCAATGAGCAGTTCTTC.